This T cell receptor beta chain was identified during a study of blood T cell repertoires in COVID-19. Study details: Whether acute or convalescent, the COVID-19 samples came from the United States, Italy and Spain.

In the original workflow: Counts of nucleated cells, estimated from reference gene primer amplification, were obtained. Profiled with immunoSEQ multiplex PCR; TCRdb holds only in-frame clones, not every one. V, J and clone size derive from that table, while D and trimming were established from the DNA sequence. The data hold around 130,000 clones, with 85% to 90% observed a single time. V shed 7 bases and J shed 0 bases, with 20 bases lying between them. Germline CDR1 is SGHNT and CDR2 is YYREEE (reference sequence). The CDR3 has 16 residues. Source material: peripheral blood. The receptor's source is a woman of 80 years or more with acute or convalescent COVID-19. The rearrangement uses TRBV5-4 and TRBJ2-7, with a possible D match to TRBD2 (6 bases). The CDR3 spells CASARGVSVHSYEQYF. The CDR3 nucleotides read TGTGCCAGCGCTCGCGGGGTATCGGTTCACTCCTACGAGCAGTACTTC.